Listed below are T cell receptor beta chains from one sample, sequenced in a study of T-cell memory formation after mild COVID-19. TCRdb ran MiXCR on the 5' RACE reads and lists one entry per CDR3 protein. The sample contains 350,000 to 450,000 distinct CDR3 sequences, approximately 27% of which appear only once. The sequenced material came from PBMCs or a T cell subset sorted from them (not recorded which). These receptor sequences come from an adult woman who had mild COVID-19 (a few samples of this study predate the infection). Cell type and time point are not known. CDR3s include the opening cysteine and the closing phenylalanine or tryptophan. The order of the fields is CDR3 protein, CDR3 DNA, V gene, clone size, D gene, J gene. The D gene is left open where the match is weak. Clone size is stated in some rows and not others, as once, few, many or a class when expanded.

CDR3: CASSFELAGIADTQYF
DNA: TGTGCCAGCAGTTTCGAGCTAGCGGGGATAGCAGATACGCAGTATTTT
V: TRBV12-3/TRBV12-4
size: -
D: TRBD2
J: TRBJ2-3

CDR3: CASSFLDTGELFF
DNA: TGCGCCAGCAGCTTCCTAGACACCGGGGAGCTGTTTTTT
V: TRBV5-1
size: few
D: -
J: TRBJ2-2

CDR3: CASSLSDRGNEQYF
DNA: TGCGCCAGCAGCTTGAGTGACAGGGGGAACGAGCAGTACTTC
V: TRBV5-1
size: -
D: TRBD1
J: TRBJ2-7

CDR3: CASRSSGANTGELFF
DNA: TGTGCCAGTCGCTCTAGCGGGGCCAACACCGGGGAGCTGTTTTTT
V: TRBV19
size: once
D: TRBD2
J: TRBJ2-2

CDR3: CASSRGQGASGYTF
DNA: TGTGCCAGCAGTAGGGGACAGGGTGCAAGCGGCTACACCTTC
V: TRBV12-3/TRBV12-4
size: -
D: TRBD1
J: TRBJ1-2

CDR3: CASSLEGSASYTDTQYF
DNA: TGTGCCAGCAGTTTAGAGGGAAGCGCGTCTTACACAGATACGCAGTATTTT
V: TRBV27
size: few
D: -
J: TRBJ2-3

CDR3: CACMGGTGGEQYF
DNA: TGTGCCTGCATGGGTGGGACAGGGGGCGAGCAGTACTTC
V: TRBV28
size: -
D: TRBD1
J: TRBJ2-7

CDR3: CASSQVVGGSGGYTF
DNA: TGTGCCAGCAGCCAAGTGGTGGGGGGGTCCGGAGGCTACACCTTC
V: TRBV14
size: -
D: -
J: TRBJ1-2

CDR3: CSAGALAGDYEQYF
DNA: TGCAGTGCAGGAGCGTTAGCGGGGGATTACGAGCAGTACTTC
V: TRBV20-1
size: -
D: TRBD2
J: TRBJ2-7

CDR3: CASSQLAGVGAEQFF
DNA: TGTGCCAGCAGCCAGCTAGCGGGAGTAGGCGCTGAGCAGTTCTTC
V: TRBV14
size: -
D: TRBD2
J: TRBJ2-1

CDR3: CASKGGEGIYNEQFF
DNA: TGCGCCAGCAAAGGAGGGGAGGGGATATACAATGAGCAGTTCTTC
V: TRBV5-1
size: many
D: TRBD2
J: TRBJ2-1

CDR3: CSARSRGSYGYTF
DNA: TGCAGTGCTAGGAGCAGGGGGAGCTATGGCTACACCTTC
V: TRBV20-1
size: few
D: TRBD1
J: TRBJ1-2

CDR3: CASSSSGETGGTNGYTF
DNA: TGTGCCAGCAGCTCATCCGGCGAGACAGGGGGAACGAATGGCTACACCTTC
V: TRBV7-9
size: few
D: TRBD1
J: TRBJ1-2

CDR3: CASESSDEQYF
DNA: TGTGCCAGCGAAAGTTCGGACGAGCAGTACTTC
V: TRBV6-6
size: -
D: -
J: TRBJ2-7

CDR3: CASSHVLGSSTDTQYF
DNA: TGTGCCAGCAGCCACGTTCTAGGTTCTAGCACAGATACGCAGTATTTT
V: TRBV5-4
size: -
D: -
J: TRBJ2-3

CDR3: CASSILGQGYNQPQHF
DNA: TGTGCCAGTAGTATATTAGGACAGGGGTACAATCAGCCCCAGCATTTT
V: TRBV19
size: -
D: TRBD1
J: TRBJ1-5

CDR3: CASSFPGGTVYNEQFF
DNA: TGTGCCAGCAGCTTCCCCGGCGGGACCGTCTACAATGAGCAGTTCTTC
V: TRBV5-6
size: few
D: -
J: TRBJ2-1

CDR3: CASSSTIIINEQFF
DNA: TGTGCCAGCAGCTCGACTATTATCATCAATGAGCAGTTCTTC
V: TRBV11-1
size: -
D: -
J: TRBJ2-1

CDR3: CATSDWGTGELFF
DNA: TGTGCCACCAGTGATTGGGGGACCGGGGAGCTGTTTTTT
V: TRBV24-1
size: many
D: -
J: TRBJ2-2

CDR3: CASSSSWWIDRAPGTEAFF
DNA: TGTGCCAGCAGCTCCAGTTGGTGGATAGACAGGGCCCCGGGGACTGAAGCTTTCTTT
V: TRBV7-2
size: -
D: TRBD1
J: TRBJ1-1

CDR3: CASSDERFANTGELFF
DNA: TGTGCCAGCAGTGACGAAAGGTTCGCGAACACCGGGGAGCTGTTTTTT
V: TRBV2
size: -
D: -
J: TRBJ2-2

CDR3: CASSPRTGMNTIYF
DNA: TGTGCCAGCAGTCCCCGGACAGGGATGAACACCATATATTTT
V: TRBV12-3/TRBV12-4
size: few
D: TRBD1
J: TRBJ1-3

CDR3: CSAVGATGGYEQYF
DNA: TGCAGTGCTGTAGGTGCGACAGGGGGCTACGAGCAGTACTTC
V: TRBV20-1
size: -
D: TRBD1
J: TRBJ2-7

CDR3: CASSSRGLDGTYEQYF
DNA: TGTGCCAGCAGCTCGCGTGGATTGGACGGGACCTACGAGCAGTACTTC
V: TRBV7-8
size: -
D: -
J: TRBJ2-7

CDR3: CASGVQGDTQPQHF
DNA: TGTGCCAGCGGGGTACAGGGGGACACTCAGCCCCAGCATTTT
V: TRBV6-1
size: -
D: TRBD1
J: TRBJ1-5

CDR3: CASSTGQTDTDTQYF
DNA: TGTGCCAGCAGTACGGGACAGACAGACACAGATACGCAGTATTTT
V: TRBV6-4
size: -
D: TRBD1
J: TRBJ2-3

CDR3: CSVSPSGSPIRELFF
DNA: TGCAGCGTAAGCCCTAGCGGGAGCCCGATTAGGGAGCTGTTTTTT
V: TRBV29-1
size: few
D: TRBD2
J: TRBJ2-2

CDR3: CSASLATSGSTDTQYF
DNA: TGCAGTGCTAGCCTAGCGACTAGCGGGTCCACAGATACGCAGTATTTT
V: TRBV20-1
size: few
D: TRBD2
J: TRBJ2-3

CDR3: CASIPLQDRRYEAFF
DNA: TGTGCCAGCATTCCACTACAGGACAGACGATATGAAGCTTTCTTT
V: TRBV6-5
size: few
D: -
J: TRBJ1-1

CDR3: CASSARDFAEAFF
DNA: TGTGCCAGCAGTGCGAGGGATTTCGCTGAAGCTTTCTTT
V: TRBV12-3/TRBV12-4
size: -
D: -
J: TRBJ1-1

CDR3: CASRTDSLRAFF
DNA: TGTGCCAGCCGAACGGACAGTCTGAGAGCTTTCTTT
V: TRBV7-4
size: -
D: -
J: TRBJ1-1